These 5 T cell receptor beta chains originate from one sample sequenced in a study of blood T cells in healthy people across ages (dated by TCRdb to the mid-2010s). The library came from 5' RACE. The second PCR ran for roughly 6 to 11 cycles and used a J-beta primer mix along with a sample-barcoded 5' primer. In TCRdb, the public reads were trimmed at Q25 with fastp and aligned with MiXCR, with productive beta chains retained. Merged by CDR3 protein, the rows form single entries marked with the most common genes and DNA. The sample records 1.8 million or so distinct CDR3 sequences, 39% of which are singletons. The ten top clones hold 20% to 25% of the sample. Sequenced input: blood. The origin of the receptors is a human donor in good health.

This clonotype was seen a handful of times. V gene TRBV12-3 or TRBV12-4 combines with J gene TRBJ2-1; 11 bases map to TRBD1. Unmatched junction bases numbered 2, after V lost 4 bases and J lost 9 bases. The CDR3 runs 13 residues. The CDR3: CASSWDRGIEQFF. CDR3 bases: TGTGCCAGCAGTTGGGACAGGGGGATTGAGCAGTTCTTC.

The chain links TRBV10-3 to TRBJ2-2; D is possibly TRBD1 (5 bases). V was clipped by 6 bases and J by 2 bases, with 7 bases between them. The CDR3 extends over 13 amino acids. Germline V gives CDR1 ENHRY, CDR2 SYGVKD. The CDR3 DNA is TGTGCCATCAGGACAGAAAACACCGGGGAGCTGTTTTTT. This encodes CAIRTENTGELFF.

The CDR3 DNA follows: TGTGCCAGCAATGAGGTCTCGGGGTCGGACATTCAGTACTTC. Residues: CASNEVSGSDIQYF. The chain couples TRBV2 to TRBJ2-4; possibly TRBD2 for D (5 bases). CDR1 and CDR2 (germline): SNHLY, FYNNEI. The CDR3 totals 14 residues. V lost 7 bases and J lost 8, with 18 bases in between.

V is TRBV29-1 and J is TRBJ2-1, with 12 bases aligning to TRBD2. Germline lookup yields CDR1 SQVTM and CDR2 ANQGSEA. This CDR3 has 13 residues. Losses at the gene ends were 6 bases for V and 9 bases for J; bases not matched to a gene: 6. The CDR3 coding sequence is TGCAGCGTGACTAGCGGGGGAGTTAGTGAGCAGTTCTTC. Protein: CSVTSGGVSEQFF.

In the case of this clonotype: This may arise from a read error, as a much more abundant clone is one base away. The chain uses TRBV7-2 and TRBJ2-4; tentative D call: TRBD2 (5 bases). Trimming left V 2 bases short and J 12 bases short, with 11 bases between. The CDR3 runs 12 residues. CDR1 is SGHTA and CDR2 is FQGNSA in the germline V gene. CDR3 nucleotides: TGTGCCAGCAGCTTAAGTCGGGGTGGTCAGTACTTC. It translates to CASSLSRGGQYF.